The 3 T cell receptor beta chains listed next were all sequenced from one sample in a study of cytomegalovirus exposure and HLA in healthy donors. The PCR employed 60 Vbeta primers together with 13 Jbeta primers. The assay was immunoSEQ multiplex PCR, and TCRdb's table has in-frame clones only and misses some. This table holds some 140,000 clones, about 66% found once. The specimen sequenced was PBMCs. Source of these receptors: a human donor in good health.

The chain's CDR3 is CASSTRDSQETQYF. The CDR3 DNA sequence: TGTGCCAGCAGCACCCGGGACAGCCAAGAGACCCAGTACTTC. V gene TRBV11-3 combines with J gene TRBJ2-5, with TRBD1 matching over 7 bases. The CDR3 consists of 14 residues. Germline loops: CDR1 SGHNT, CDR2 YENEEA. Losses at the gene ends were 5 bases for V and 1 base for J; bases not matched to a gene: 4.

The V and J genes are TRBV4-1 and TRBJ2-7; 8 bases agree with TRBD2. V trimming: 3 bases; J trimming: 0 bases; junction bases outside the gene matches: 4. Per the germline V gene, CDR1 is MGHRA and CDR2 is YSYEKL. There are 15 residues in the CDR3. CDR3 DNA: TGCGCCAGCAGCCAGGTGGGACTAGACTCCTACGAGCAGTACTTC. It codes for CASSQVGLDSYEQYF.

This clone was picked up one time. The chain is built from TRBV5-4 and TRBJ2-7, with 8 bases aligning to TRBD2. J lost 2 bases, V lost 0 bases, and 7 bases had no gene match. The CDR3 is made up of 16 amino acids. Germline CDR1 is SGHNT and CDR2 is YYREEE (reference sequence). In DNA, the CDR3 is TGTGCCAGCAGCTTGGTGGCAGCGGGAGTCACCTACGAGCAGTACTTC. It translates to CASSLVAAGVTYEQYF.